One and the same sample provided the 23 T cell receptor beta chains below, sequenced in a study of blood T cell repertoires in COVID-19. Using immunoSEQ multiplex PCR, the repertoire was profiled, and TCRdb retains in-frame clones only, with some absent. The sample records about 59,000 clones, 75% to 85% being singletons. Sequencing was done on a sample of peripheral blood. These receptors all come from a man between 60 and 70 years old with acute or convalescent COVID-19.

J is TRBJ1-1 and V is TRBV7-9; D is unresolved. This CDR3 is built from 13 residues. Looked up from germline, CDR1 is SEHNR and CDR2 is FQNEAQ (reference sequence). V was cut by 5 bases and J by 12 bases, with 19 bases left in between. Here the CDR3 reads CASSVQDHGRSFF. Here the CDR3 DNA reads TGTGCCAGCAGCGTCCAGGACCACGGGAGGTCTTTCTTT.

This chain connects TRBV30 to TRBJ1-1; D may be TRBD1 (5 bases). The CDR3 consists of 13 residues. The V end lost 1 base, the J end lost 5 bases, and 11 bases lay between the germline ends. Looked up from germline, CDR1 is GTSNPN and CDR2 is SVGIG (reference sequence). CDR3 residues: CAWSAGMLTEAFF. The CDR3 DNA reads TGTGCCTGGAGTGCAGGGATGTTGACTGAAGCTTTCTTT.

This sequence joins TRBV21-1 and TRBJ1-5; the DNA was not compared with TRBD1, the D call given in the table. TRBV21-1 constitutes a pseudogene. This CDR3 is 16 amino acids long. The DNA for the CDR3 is TGTGCCAGCATCGCTAACCCAGGGAATCCCAATCAGCCCCAGCATTTT. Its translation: CASIANPGNPNQPQHF.

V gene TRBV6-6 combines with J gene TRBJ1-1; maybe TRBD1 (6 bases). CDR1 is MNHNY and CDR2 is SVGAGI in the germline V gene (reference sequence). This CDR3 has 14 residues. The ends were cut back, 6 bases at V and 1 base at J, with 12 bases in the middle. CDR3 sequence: CASRPAGENTEAFF. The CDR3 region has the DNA TGTGCCAGCAGACCCGCAGGGGAGAACACTGAAGCTTTCTTT.

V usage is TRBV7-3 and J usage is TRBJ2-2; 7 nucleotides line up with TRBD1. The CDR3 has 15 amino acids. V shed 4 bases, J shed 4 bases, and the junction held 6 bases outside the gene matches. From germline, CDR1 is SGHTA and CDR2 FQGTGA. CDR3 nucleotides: TGTGCCAGCAGCTCGACAGGGCTTAGCACCGGGGAGCTGTTTTTT. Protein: CASSSTGLSTGELFF.

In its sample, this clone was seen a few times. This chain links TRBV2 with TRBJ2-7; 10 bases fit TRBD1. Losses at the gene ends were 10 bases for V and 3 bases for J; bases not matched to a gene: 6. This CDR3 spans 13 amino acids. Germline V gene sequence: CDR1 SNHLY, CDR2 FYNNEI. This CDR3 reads CATQGTGDYEQYF. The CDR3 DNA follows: TGTGCCACCCAAGGGACAGGGGACTACGAGCAGTACTTC. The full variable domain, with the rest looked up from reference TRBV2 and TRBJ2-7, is EPEVTQTPSHQVTQMGQEVILRCVPISNHLYFYWYRQILGQKVEFLVSFYNNEISEKSEIFDDQFSVERPDGSNFTLKIRSTKLEDSAMYFCATQGTGDYEQYFGPGTRLTVT.

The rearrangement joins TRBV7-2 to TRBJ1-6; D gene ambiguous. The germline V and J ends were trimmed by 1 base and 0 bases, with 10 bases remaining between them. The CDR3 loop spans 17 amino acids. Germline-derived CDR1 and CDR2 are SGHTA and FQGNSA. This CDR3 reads CASSLGLGGSYNSPLHF. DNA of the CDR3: TGTGCCAGCAGCTTAGGTCTAGGCGGCTCCTATAATTCACCCCTCCACTTT.

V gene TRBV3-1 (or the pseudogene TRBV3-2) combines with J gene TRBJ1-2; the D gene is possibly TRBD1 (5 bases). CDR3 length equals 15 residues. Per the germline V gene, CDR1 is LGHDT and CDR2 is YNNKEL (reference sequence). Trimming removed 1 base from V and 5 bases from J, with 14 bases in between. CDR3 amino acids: CASSQGGGLGYGYTF. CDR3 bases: TGTGCCAGCAGCCAAGGCGGGGGATTAGGATATGGCTACACCTTC.

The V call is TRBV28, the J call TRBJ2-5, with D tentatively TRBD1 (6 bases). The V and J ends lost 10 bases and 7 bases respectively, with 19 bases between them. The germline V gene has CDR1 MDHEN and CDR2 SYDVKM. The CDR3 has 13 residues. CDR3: CATRAGGRGTQYF. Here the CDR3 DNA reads TGTGCCACCCGGGCTGGGGGCCGAGGGACCCAGTACTTC.

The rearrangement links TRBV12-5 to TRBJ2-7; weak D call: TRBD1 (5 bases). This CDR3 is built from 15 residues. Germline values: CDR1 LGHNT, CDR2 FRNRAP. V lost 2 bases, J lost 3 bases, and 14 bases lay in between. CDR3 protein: CASGLPRERGYEQYF. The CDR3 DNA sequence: TGTGCTAGTGGTTTGCCCAGGGAACGAGGCTACGAGCAGTACTTC.

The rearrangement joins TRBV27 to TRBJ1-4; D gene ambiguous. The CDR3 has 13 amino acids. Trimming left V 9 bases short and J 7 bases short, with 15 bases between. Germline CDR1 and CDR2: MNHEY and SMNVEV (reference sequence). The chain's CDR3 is CASGGSRGEKLFF. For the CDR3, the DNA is TGTGCCAGTGGTGGCAGCCGGGGTGAAAAACTGTTTTTT.

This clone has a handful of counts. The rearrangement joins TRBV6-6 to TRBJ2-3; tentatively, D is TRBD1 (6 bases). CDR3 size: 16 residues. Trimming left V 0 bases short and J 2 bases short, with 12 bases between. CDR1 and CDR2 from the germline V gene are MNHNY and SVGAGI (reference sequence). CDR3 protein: CASSYSPGHPTDTQYF. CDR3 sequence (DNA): TGTGCCAGCAGTTACTCCCCGGGACACCCCACAGATACGCAGTATTTT.

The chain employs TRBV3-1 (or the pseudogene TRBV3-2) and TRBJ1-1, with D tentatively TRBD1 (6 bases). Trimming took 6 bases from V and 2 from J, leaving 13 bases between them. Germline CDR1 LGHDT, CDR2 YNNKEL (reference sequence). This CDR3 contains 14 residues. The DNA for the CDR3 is TGTGCCAGCAGTCGGGACACCTTAAACACTGAAGCTTTCTTT. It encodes CASSRDTLNTEAFF.

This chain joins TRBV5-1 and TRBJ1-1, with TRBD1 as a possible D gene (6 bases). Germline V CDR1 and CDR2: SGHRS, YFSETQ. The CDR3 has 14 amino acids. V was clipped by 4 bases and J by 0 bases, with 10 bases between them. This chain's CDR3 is CASSMDSLNTEAFF. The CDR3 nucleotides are TGCGCCAGCAGCATGGACAGCCTGAACACTGAAGCTTTCTTT.

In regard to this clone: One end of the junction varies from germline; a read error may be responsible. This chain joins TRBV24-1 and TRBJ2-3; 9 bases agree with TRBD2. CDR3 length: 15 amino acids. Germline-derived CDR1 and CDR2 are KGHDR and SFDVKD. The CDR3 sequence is CATCPRGTSIDTQYF. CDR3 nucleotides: TGTGCCACCTGCCCTCGGGGGACTAGCATAGATACGCAGTATTTT.

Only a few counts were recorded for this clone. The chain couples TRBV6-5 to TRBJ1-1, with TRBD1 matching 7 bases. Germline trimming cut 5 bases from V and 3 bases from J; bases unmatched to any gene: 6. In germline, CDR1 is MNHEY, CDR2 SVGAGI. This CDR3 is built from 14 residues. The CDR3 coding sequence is TGTGCCAGCAGTCCAGGGGGTCGGGACACTGAAGCTTTCTTT. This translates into CASSPGGRDTEAFF.

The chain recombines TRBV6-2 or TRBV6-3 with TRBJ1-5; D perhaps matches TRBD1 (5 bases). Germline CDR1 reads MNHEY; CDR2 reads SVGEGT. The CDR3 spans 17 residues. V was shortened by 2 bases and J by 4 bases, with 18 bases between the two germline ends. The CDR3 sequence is CASSYISTALANQPQHF. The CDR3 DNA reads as TGTGCCAGCAGTTACATTTCGACAGCTCTGGCTAATCAGCCCCAGCATTTT.

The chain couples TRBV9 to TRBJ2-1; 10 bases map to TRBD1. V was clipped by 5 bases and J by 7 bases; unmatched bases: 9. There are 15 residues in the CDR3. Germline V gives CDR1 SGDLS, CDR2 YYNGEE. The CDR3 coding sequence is TGTGCCAGCAGGGCCCCCGGGACAGGGGTTAATGAGCAGTTCTTC. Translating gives CASRAPGTGVNEQFF.

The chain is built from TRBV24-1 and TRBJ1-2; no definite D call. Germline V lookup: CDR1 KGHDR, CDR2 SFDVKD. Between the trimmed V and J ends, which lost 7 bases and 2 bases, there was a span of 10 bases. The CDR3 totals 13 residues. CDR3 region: CATSYGGNYGYTF. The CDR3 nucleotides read TGTGCCACCAGCTATGGAGGGAACTATGGCTACACCTTC.

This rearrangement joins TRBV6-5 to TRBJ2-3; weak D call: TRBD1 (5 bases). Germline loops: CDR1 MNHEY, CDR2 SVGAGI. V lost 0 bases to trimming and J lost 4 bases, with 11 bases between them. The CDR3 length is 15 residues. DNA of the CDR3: TGTGCCAGCAGTTACTCATTTACAGGTGCAGATACGCAGTATTTT. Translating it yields CASSYSFTGADTQYF.

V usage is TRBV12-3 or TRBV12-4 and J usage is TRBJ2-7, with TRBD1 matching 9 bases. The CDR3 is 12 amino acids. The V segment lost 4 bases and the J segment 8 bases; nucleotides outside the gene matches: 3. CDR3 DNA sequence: TGTGCCAGCAGTTCCGGACAGGGGAAGCAGTACTTC. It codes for CASSSGQGKQYF.

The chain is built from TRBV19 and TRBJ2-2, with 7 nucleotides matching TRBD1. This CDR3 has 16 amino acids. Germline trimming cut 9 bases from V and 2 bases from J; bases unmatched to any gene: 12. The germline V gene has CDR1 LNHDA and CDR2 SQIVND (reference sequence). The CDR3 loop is CASKPTGQVNTGELFF. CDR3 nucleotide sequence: TGTGCCAGCAAACCAACCGGACAGGTCAACACCGGGGAGCTGTTTTTT.

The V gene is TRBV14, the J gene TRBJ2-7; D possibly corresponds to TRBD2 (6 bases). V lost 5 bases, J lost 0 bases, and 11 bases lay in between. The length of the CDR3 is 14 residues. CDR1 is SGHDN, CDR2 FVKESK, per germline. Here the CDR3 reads CASSSGTGSYEQYF. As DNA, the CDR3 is TGTGCCAGCAGCTCCGGGACTGGCTCCTACGAGCAGTACTTC.